This entry lists 6 T cell receptor beta chains sequenced from one sample in a study of control samples from healthy donors and cancer patients. Clones were read by immunoSEQ multiplex PCR, and TCRdb kept only the in-frame ones, dropping some. The sample consists of about 79,000 clones, 90% to 95% of them appearing once. Sequenced material: PBMCs. These receptor sequences come from a woman aged 40 to 50 with lung cancer.

The chain combines TRBV5-1 with TRBJ2-1, with TRBD2 matching 8 bases. After removal of 6 bases from V and 7 bases from J, the junction contained 9 bases not matched to a gene. This CDR3 has 14 amino acids. Germline lookup yields CDR1 SGHRS and CDR2 YFSETQ. This CDR3 reads CASNRDSGVNEQFF. The CDR3 DNA reads as TGCGCCAGCAATCGGGATAGCGGGGTAAATGAGCAGTTCTTC. The entire variable domain, with the rest obtained from reference TRBV5-1 and TRBJ2-1, is as follows: KAGVTQTPRYLIKTRGQQVTLSCSPISGHRSVSWYQQTPGQGLQFLFEYFSETQRNKGNFPGRFSGRQFSNSRSEMNVSTLELGDSALYLCASNRDSGVNEQFFGPGTRLTVL.

The chain uses TRBV2 and TRBJ2-7; the D gene is possibly TRBD1 (6 bases). Germline assignment: CDR1 SNHLY and CDR2 FYNNEI. The CDR3 has 15 residues. Trimming took off 9 bases at V and 1 base at J, with 19 bases between the two ends. The CDR3 loop reads CARSRGNPPSYEQYF. The CDR3 DNA is TGTGCCAGATCCAGGGGAAACCCCCCATCCTACGAGCAGTACTTC.

The chain recombines TRBV29-1 with TRBJ1-1; weak D call: TRBD1 (5 bases). Germline CDR1 SQVTM, CDR2 ANQGSEA. Trimming took off 6 bases at V and 2 bases at J, with 16 bases between the two ends. The CDR3 runs 14 residues. CDR3 sequence (DNA): TGCAGCGTCGCGGGACGGATTATAAACACTGAAGCTTTCTTT. This codes for CSVAGRIINTEAFF.

CDR3 amino acids: CASSPLGGTEAFF. As DNA, the CDR3 is TGTGCCAGCAGCCCCCTTGGGGGAACTGAAGCTTTCTTT. The gene calls are TRBV11-3 and TRBJ1-1, with D perhaps TRBD1 (5 bases). V was trimmed by 5 bases and J by 5 bases, leaving 12 bases between them. The CDR3 totals 13 residues. CDR1 and CDR2 from the germline V gene are SGHNT and YENEEA.

This clone was picked up one time. CDR3: CASSLGAWYDAEAFF. The DNA for the CDR3 is TGTGCCAGCAGCTTAGGGGCTTGGTATGACGCTGAAGCTTTCTTT. The chain recombines TRBV7-9 with TRBJ1-1; D is unresolved. Per germline, CDR1 SEHNR and CDR2 FQNEAQ (reference sequence). This CDR3 has 15 amino acids. V lost 1 base to trimming and J lost 6 bases, with 15 bases between them.

This clone showed up just once. J is TRBJ1-5 and V is TRBV19; 10 bases are shared with TRBD1. Unmatched junction bases numbered 10, after V lost 5 bases and J lost 6 bases. The germline V gene encodes CDR1 LNHDA and CDR2 SQIVND (reference sequence). CDR3 length equals 16 residues. CDR3 loop: CASSVGDRGQGQPQHF. The CDR3 nucleotides read TGTGCCAGTAGTGTGGGGGACAGGGGACAGGGTCAGCCCCAGCATTTT.